Listed below are T cell receptor beta chains from one sample, sequenced in a study of radiation and T cells in renal cell carcinoma. The repertoire was sequenced with immunoSEQ multiplex PCR; TCRdb's copy has only in-frame clones and lacks some. The table lists roughly 130,000 clones, around 89% of them singletons. This sample comprised blood, obtained from a patient whose treatment included radiotherapy and nephrectomy. The receptors shown here come from a woman between 70 and 85 years old with renal cell carcinoma. CDR3s include the opening cysteine and the closing phenylalanine or tryptophan. Each record gives: V gene, D gene, clone size, J gene, CDR3 DNA, CDR3 protein. A D gene is named only where the DNA matches it firmly. Size tells how often a clone was seen (once, few, many) or the class of an expanded clone, and some rows leave it out.

V gene: TRBV7-2; D gene: TRBD1; clone size: .; J gene: TRBJ1-1; CDR3 DNA: TGTGCCAGCAGTAAAGACAGGGTCCCTGAAGCTTTCTTT; CDR3 protein: CASSKDRVPEAFF
V gene: TRBV7-9; D gene: .; clone size: .; J gene: TRBJ1-1; CDR3 DNA: TGTGCCAGCAGCCCTATGGCGCGGACTGAAGCTTTCTTT; CDR3 protein: CASSPMARTEAFF
V gene: TRBV30; D gene: .; clone size: .; J gene: TRBJ2-3; CDR3 DNA: TGTGCCTGGAGTGTACTAGGGGGGAGAACAGATACGCAGTATTTT; CDR3 protein: CAWSVLGGRTDTQYF
V gene: TRBV7-6; D gene: .; clone size: .; J gene: TRBJ2-7; CDR3 DNA: TGTGCCAGCAGCTTCCAGCTTGGCTCCTACGAGCAGTACTTC; CDR3 protein: CASSFQLGSYEQYF
V gene: TRBV30; D gene: .; clone size: once; J gene: TRBJ1-2; CDR3 DNA: TGTGCCTGGAGTCAGGGGAGGCATGGCTACACCTTC; CDR3 protein: CAWSQGRHGYTF
V gene: TRBV7-6; D gene: .; clone size: .; J gene: TRBJ2-3; CDR3 DNA: TGTGCCAGCACCAACACAGATACGCAGTATTTT; CDR3 protein: CASTNTDTQYF
V gene: TRBV5-1; D gene: .; clone size: .; J gene: TRBJ1-1; CDR3 DNA: TGCGCCAGCAGCTTGTTTCCAGCCAACACTGAAGCTTTCTTT; CDR3 protein: CASSLFPANTEAFF
V gene: TRBV30; D gene: .; clone size: .; J gene: TRBJ1-2; CDR3 DNA: TGTGCCTGGAGTGTACAGGGCTACTATGGCTACACCTTC; CDR3 protein: CAWSVQGYYGYTF
V gene: TRBV6-5; D gene: TRBD1; clone size: .; J gene: TRBJ1-1; CDR3 DNA: TGTGCCAGCAGTTACTCGAGGACAGGGTTCACTGAAGCTTTCTTT; CDR3 protein: CASSYSRTGFTEAFF
V gene: TRBV7-2; D gene: TRBD1; clone size: .; J gene: TRBJ1-5; CDR3 DNA: TGTGCCAGCAGCTCCGGGACAGGGAGCAATCAGCCCCAGCATTTT; CDR3 protein: CASSSGTGSNQPQHF